This record concerns one T cell receptor (beta chain) sequence. Its antigen is still unknown. The record has no base qualities; no much larger clone is one base away. Taken from cysteine to phenylalanine, the CDR3 has 16 residues. Only the CDR3 DNA is retained, 48 bases long and in frame from the first base. The V end loses 6 bases and the J end loses 2 bases, and a stretch of 20 bases separates them. For CDR1 and CDR2, the germline V gene (reference sequence) lists LNHDA and SQIVND. Each collaborating institution followed its own protocols to collect whole blood in K2EDTA tubes. For TCRbeta analysis, collaborators shipped samples in one of three forms: frozen whole blood, isolated PBMCs, or DNA extracted from either of those sample types. The entry originates in a study of blood T cell repertoires in COVID-19 (dated by TCRdb to the early 2020s). Regarding the research as a whole: The collaborator samples originated in the United States, Italy and Spain and spanned the acute and convalescent phases of COVID-19. A freely available public database, intended as a resource for researchers studying the immune response to SARS-CoV-2, is where the repertoires were released. The dataset comprised deeply sampled blood TCRbeta repertoires from subjects exposed to, actively infected with, or recovered from COVID-19. The material from the prospective study consisted of cDNA or gDNA derived from T cells, B-cell-depleted T cells, or PBMCs. Samples came from the ongoing ImmuneRACE study (first 160 participants) plus 1,254 subjects from 6 global collaborators. Where available, HLA class I and class II types were obtained from metadata supplied by the sample provider rather than from assay-based typing. The sample metadata nearly always contained a de-identified subject ID, COVID-19 status, age in years and sex. Results the study describes overall, beyond this receptor: The amount of clinical and demographic metadata varied by source and participant and was provided uncurated.

The immunoSEQ Assay, a bias-controlled multiplex PCR, was used to amplify TCRbeta CDR3 regions from genomic DNA. Under the source paper's analysis protocol: Within the assay, amplification of reference gene primers was used to estimate how many nucleated cells each sample contained. To quantify the absolute abundance of each unique TCRbeta CDR3 rearrangement, sequence reads were collapsed and filtered. For each sample, productive Simpson clonality was calculated as the square root of Simpson's diversity index over productive rearrangements. Drawn from immuneACCESS, this table holds only the in-frame rearrangements with V and J called that TCRdb kept. Clones are partly lost; checked studies trace under half to an unresolved V gene and leave the rest unexplained. V, J and clone size are those of that table, while D and trimming were read from the DNA. The sample contains roughly 200,000 clones, 80% to 90% of them found a single time. Of the sample, 15% to 20% falls within the top ten clones.

This receptor was taken from a human donor in a cohort sampled during active COVID-19. Specimen: peripheral blood. Rearrangement joined TRBV19 to TRBJ2-7; matching of 5 bases hints at TRBD1 as the D gene. In nucleotides, the sequence is TGTGCCAGTAGCAACATTCCAGGGTTTTTACCCTACGAGCAGTACTTC. This yields the protein CASSNIPGFLPYEQYF.